This is a list of T cell receptor beta chains from one sample in a study of beta chain features in type 1 diabetes. Clones were read by immunoSEQ multiplex PCR, and TCRdb kept only the in-frame ones, dropping some. Among 850,000 to 900,000 clones listed, about 17% were seen once. Sequenced: naive CD4+ T cells from blood. The origin of the receptors is a woman aged 18 to 35 in good health. CDR3s include the opening cysteine and the closing phenylalanine or tryptophan. A D gene is named only where the DNA matches it firmly. Clone size appears in some rows only: once, few, many, or a class for an expanded clone.

v_call,j_call,d_call,clone_size,cdr3_aa,cdr3_nt
TRBV9,TRBJ2-3,-,-,CASSGSFQRTSTDTQYF,TGTGCCAGCAGCGGGAGCTTCCAGCGGACCAGCACAGATACGCAGTATTTT
TRBV7-8,TRBJ2-7,-,-,CASSLLGTYEQYF,TGTGCCAGCAGCTTACTAGGCACATACGAGCAGTACTTC
TRBV7-6,TRBJ1-1,TRBD1,-,CASSRQGNTEAFF,TGTGCCAGCAGCCGACAGGGGAACACTGAAGCTTTCTTT
TRBV18,TRBJ2-7,TRBD1,-,CASSLAGTGEYEQYF,TGTGCCAGCTCACTCGCCGGGACAGGGGAATACGAGCAGTACTTC
TRBV7-9,TRBJ2-1,TRBD1,-,CASSLRTGGTQFF,TGTGCCAGCAGCTTAAGGACAGGAGGAACGCAGTTCTTC
TRBV7-2,TRBJ2-1,-,few,CASSLAPRNEQFF,TGTGCCAGCAGCTTAGCACCTCGGAATGAGCAGTTCTTC
TRBV5-6,TRBJ2-6,TRBD1,-,CASSLNRGAFSGANVLTF,TGTGCCAGCAGCTTGAACAGGGGAGCGTTCTCTGGGGCCAACGTCCTGACTTTC
TRBV18,TRBJ2-7,-,few,CASSPGTGTYEQYF,TGTGCCAGCTCACCAGGGACTGGGACCTACGAGCAGTACTTC
TRBV7-2,TRBJ2-5,-,few,CASSPNIQETQYF,TGTGCCAGCAGCCCCAATATTCAGGAGACCCAGTACTTC
TRBV11-2,TRBJ2-3,-,-,CASSLWASADTQYF,TGTGCCAGCAGCTTATGGGCTAGCGCAGATACGCAGTATTTT
TRBV7-9,TRBJ2-5,-,-,CASSRTNAQETQYF,TGTGCCAGCAGCCGTACTAACGCTCAAGAGACCCAGTACTTC
TRBV19,TRBJ2-4,-,-,CASSRSGKGIQYF,TGTGCCAGTAGTAGGTCAGGGAAAGGCATTCAGTACTTC
TRBV5-6,TRBJ2-5,-,few,CASGMTGTEIEAQYF,TGTGCCAGCGGGATGACCGGGACCGAGATAGAGGCCCAGTACTTC
TRBV28,TRBJ2-7,TRBD1,few,CASSSSPRDRGTYEQYF,TGTGCCAGCAGCTCCTCCCCCCGGGACAGGGGCACCTACGAGCAGTACTTC
TRBV2,TRBJ2-2,-,few,CASSYRFANTGELFF,TGTGCCAGCAGTTACAGGTTCGCGAACACCGGGGAGCTGTTTTTT
TRBV7-2,TRBJ2-1,-,-,CASSLGPGVPYNEQFF,TGTGCCAGCAGCTTAGGGCCGGGAGTCCCCTACAATGAGCAGTTCTTC
TRBV20-1,TRBJ2-7,-,few,CSAPLPYEQYF,TGCAGTGCCCCCCTCCCCTACGAGCAGTACTTC
TRBV11-2,TRBJ2-7,-,-,CASSLVTWEQYF,TGTGCCAGCAGCTTAGTTACCTGGGAGCAGTACTTC
TRBV9,TRBJ2-1,TRBD1,-,CASSAYRGSWQFF,TGTGCCAGCAGCGCCTACAGGGGATCGTGGCAGTTCTTC
TRBV5-6,TRBJ1-5,-,-,CASSFRGVVDQPQHF,TGTGCCAGCAGCTTTCGAGGTGTAGTTGATCAGCCCCAGCATTTT
TRBV28,TRBJ1-2,TRBD1,-,CASRDGQGYGYTF,TGTGCCAGCAGGGATGGACAGGGCTATGGCTACACCTTC
TRBV7-8,TRBJ2-2,-,-,CASRETGPGSGELFF,TGTGCCAGCAGAGAAACAGGCCCCGGGAGCGGGGAGCTGTTTTTT
TRBV5-4,TRBJ1-2,-,-,CASSLEGVWYGYTF,TGTGCCAGCAGCTTGGAGGGGGTGTGGTATGGCTACACCTTC
TRBV19,TRBJ2-7,-,-,CASSLHRASYEQYF,TGTGCCAGTAGTCTCCACAGGGCCTCCTACGAGCAGTACTTC
TRBV18,TRBJ1-1,-,-,CASSPKRGGTEAFF,TGTGCCAGCTCACCAAAAAGGGGAGGAACTGAAGCTTTCTTT
TRBV6-5,TRBJ1-1,-,-,CASSHPRHPNTEAFF,TGTGCCAGCAGTCACCCACGGCACCCGAACACTGAAGCTTTCTTT
TRBV5-1,TRBJ2-1,TRBD2,few,CASSLARLELRGRRNEQFF,TGCGCCAGCAGCTTGGCCCGATTGGAGCTACGCGGGAGGCGGAATGAGCAGTTCTTC
TRBV6-6,TRBJ2-7,-,few,CASRPRDSHYEQYF,TGTGCCAGCAGACCCCGGGACTCCCACTACGAGCAGTACTTC
TRBV18,TRBJ2-5,TRBD1,-,CASSSGTEETQYF,TGTGCCAGCTCAAGTGGGACAGAAGAGACCCAGTACTTC
TRBV5-6,TRBJ2-5,TRBD1,few,CASTWTGEETQYF,TGTGCCAGCACTTGGACAGGCGAAGAGACCCAGTACTTC
TRBV7-2,TRBJ2-3,TRBD1,-,CASSFMAGGDTQYF,TGTGCCAGCAGCTTCATGGCAGGGGGAGATACGCAGTATTTT
TRBV5-1,TRBJ2-3,-,-,CASSISTSTDTQYF,TGCGCCAGCAGCATCTCGACTAGCACAGATACGCAGTATTTT
TRBV7-2,TRBJ1-2,TRBD1,-,CASSPTTGGDYGYTF,TGTGCCAGCAGCCCAACGACAGGGGGCGATTATGGCTACACCTTC
TRBV28,TRBJ2-1,TRBD1,-,CASRKPGTGANNEQFF,TGTGCCAGCAGGAAACCCGGGACAGGGGCAAACAATGAGCAGTTCTTC